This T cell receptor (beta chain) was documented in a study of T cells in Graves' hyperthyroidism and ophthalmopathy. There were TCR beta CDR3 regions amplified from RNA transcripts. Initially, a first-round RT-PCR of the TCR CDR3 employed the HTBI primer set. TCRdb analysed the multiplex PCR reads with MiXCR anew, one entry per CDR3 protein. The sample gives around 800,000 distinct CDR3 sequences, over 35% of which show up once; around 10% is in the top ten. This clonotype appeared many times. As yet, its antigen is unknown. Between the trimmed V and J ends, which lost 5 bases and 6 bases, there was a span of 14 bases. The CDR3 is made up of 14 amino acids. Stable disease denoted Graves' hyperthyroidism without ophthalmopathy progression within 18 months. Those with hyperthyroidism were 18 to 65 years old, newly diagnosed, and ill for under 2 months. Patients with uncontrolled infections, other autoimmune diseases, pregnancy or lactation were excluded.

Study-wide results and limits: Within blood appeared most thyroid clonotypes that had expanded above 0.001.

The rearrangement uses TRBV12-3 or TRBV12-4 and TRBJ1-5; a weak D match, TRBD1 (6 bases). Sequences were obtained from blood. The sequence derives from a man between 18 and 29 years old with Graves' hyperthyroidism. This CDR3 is CASSLRGAGQPQHF. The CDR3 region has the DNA TGTGCCAGCAGTCTCAGGGGAGCGGGTCAGCCCCAGCATTTT.